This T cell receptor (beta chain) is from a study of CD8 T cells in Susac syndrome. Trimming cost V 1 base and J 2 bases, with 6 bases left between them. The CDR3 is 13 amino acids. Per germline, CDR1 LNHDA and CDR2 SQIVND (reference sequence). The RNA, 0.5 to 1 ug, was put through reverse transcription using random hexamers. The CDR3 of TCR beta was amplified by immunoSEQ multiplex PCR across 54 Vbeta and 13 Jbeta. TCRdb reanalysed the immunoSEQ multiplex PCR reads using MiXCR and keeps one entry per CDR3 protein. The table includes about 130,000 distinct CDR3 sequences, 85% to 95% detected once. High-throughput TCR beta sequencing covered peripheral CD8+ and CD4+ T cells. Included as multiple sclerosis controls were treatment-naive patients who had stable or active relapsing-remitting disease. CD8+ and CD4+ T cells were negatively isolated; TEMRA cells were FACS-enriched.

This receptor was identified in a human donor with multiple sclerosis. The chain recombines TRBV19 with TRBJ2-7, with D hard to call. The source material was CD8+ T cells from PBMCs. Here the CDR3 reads CASSIGHTYEQYF. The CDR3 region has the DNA TGTGCCAGTAGTATAGGACACACCTACGAGCAGTACTTC.